This T cell receptor (beta chain) was recorded in a study of response to subunit inactivated influenza vaccine. TCRdb used MiXCR to reprocess the RT-PCR reads, holding one entry per CDR3 protein. The sample has approximately 490,000 distinct CDR3 sequences; about 7.2% are singletons. The CDR3 is 14 residues long. The V end lost 5 bases, the J end lost 6 bases, and 14 bases lay between the germline ends. Germline V gene data show CDR1 as SGHAT and CDR2 as FQNNGV. The chain uses TRBV11-2 and TRBJ1-5; D call uncertain. The receptor was derived from a man between 45 and 75 years old who received an inactivated influenza vaccine. The specimen comprised PBMCs from blood, sampled 23 months after vaccination. This CDR3 reads CASSAGHGTQPQHF. CDR3 sequence (DNA): TGTGCCAGCAGCGCCGGCCACGGCACTCAGCCCCAGCATTTT.